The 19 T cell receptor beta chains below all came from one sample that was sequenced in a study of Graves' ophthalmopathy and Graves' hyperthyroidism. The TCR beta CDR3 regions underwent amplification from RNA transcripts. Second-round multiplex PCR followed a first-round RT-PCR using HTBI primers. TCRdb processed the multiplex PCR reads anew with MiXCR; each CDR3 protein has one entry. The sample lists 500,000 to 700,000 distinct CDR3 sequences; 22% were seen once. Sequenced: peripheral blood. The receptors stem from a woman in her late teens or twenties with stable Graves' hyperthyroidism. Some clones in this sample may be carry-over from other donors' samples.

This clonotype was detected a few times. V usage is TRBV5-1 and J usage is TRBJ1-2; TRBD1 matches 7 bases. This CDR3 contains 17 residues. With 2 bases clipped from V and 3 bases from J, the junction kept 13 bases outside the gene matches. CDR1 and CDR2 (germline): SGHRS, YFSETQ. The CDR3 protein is CASSFRPTTGLDYGYTF. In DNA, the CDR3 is TGCGCCAGCAGCTTTAGGCCCACGACAGGGCTGGACTATGGCTACACCTTC.

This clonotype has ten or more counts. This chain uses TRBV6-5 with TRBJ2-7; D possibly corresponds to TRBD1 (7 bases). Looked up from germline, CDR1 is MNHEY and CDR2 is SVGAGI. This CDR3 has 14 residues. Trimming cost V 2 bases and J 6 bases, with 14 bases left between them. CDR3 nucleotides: TGTGCCAGCAGTTACCGACAGGGAGCGGGCGAGCAGTACTTC. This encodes CASSYRQGAGEQYF.

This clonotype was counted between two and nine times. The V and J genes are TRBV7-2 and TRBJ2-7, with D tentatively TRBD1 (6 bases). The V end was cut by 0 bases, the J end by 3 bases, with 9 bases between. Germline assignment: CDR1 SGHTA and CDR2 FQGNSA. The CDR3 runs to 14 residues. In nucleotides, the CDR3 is TGTGCCAGCAGCTTAGCGCGGACAGACTACGAGCAGTACTTC. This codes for CASSLARTDYEQYF.

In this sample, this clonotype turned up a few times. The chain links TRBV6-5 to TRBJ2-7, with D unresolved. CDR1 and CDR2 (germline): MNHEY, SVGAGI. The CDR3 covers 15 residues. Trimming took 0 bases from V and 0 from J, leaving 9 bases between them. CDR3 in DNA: TGTGCCAGCAGTTACTCGAGTCACGACTCCTACGAGCAGTACTTC. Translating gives CASSYSSHDSYEQYF.

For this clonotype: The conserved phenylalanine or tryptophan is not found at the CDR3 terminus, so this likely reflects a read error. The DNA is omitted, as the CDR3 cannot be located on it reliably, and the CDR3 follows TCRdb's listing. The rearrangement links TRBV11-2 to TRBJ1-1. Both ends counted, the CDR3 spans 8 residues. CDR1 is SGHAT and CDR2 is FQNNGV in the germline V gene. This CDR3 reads CASLSERA.

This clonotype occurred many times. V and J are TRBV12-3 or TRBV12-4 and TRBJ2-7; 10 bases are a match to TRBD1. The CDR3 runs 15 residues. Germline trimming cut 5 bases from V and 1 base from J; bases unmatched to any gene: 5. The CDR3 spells CASSRDRGNSYEQYF. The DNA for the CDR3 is TGTGCCAGCAGTCGGGACAGGGGAAATTCCTACGAGCAGTACTTC.

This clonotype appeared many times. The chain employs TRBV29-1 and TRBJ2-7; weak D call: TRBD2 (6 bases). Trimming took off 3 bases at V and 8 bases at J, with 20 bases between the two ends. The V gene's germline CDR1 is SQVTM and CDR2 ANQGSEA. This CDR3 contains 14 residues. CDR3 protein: CSVDEEGTSTKQYF. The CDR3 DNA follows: TGCAGCGTTGACGAGGAGGGAACGTCTACGAAGCAGTACTTC.

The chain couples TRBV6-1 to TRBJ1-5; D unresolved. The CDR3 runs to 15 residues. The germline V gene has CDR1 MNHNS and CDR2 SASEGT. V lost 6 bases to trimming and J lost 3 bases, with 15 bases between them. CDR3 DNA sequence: TGTGCCAGCAGCGTGGGGTGGGAAAACAATCAGCCCCAGCATTTT. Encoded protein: CASSVGWENNQPQHF.

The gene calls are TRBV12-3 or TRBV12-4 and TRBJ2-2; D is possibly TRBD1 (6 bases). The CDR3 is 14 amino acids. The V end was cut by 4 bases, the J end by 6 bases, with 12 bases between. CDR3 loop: CASSSQGLPGELFF. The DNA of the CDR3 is TGTGCCAGCAGTTCGCAGGGGTTACCCGGGGAGCTGTTTTTT.

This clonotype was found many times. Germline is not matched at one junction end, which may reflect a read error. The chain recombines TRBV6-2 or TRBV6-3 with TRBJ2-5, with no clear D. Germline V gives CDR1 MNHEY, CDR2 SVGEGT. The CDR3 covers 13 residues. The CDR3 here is CASSYIPKETQHF. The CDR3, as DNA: TGTGCCAGCAGTTACATCCCAAAAGAGACCCAGCACTTC.

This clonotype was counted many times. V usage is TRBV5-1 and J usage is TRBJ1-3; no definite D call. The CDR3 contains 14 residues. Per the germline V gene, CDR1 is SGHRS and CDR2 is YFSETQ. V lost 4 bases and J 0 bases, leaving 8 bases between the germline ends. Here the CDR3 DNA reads TGCGCCAGCAGCCCAGGTCACTCTGGAAACACCATATATTTT. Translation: CASSPGHSGNTIYF.

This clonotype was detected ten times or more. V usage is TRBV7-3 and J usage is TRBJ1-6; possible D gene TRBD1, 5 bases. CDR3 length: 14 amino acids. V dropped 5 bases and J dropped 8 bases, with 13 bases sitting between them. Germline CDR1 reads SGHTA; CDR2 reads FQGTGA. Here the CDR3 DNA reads TGTGCCAGCAGCGTGGCTGGGGGGGATTCACCCCTCCACTTT. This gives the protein CASSVAGGDSPLHF. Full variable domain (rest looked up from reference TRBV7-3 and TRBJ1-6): GAGVSQTPSNKVTEKGKYVELRCDPISGHTALYWYRQSLGQGPEFLIYFQGTGAADDSGLPNDRFFAVRPEGSVSTLKIQRTERGDSAVYLCASSVAGGDSPLHFGNGTRLTVT.

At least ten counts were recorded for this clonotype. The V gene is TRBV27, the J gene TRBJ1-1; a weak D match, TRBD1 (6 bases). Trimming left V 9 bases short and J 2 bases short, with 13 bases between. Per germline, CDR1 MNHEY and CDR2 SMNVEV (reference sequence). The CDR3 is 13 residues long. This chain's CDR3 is CASWGRVNTEAFF. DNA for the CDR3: TGTGCCAGTTGGGGGCGGGTCAACACTGAAGCTTTCTTT.

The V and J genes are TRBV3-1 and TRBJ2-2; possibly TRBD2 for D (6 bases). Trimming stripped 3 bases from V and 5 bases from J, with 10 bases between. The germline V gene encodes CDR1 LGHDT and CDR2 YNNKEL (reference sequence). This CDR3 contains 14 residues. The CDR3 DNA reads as TGTGCCAGCAGCCATCTCGGAGGGACCGGGGAGCTGTTTTTT. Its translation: CASSHLGGTGELFF. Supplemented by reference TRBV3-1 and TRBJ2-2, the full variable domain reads DTAVSQTPKYLVTQMGNDKSIKCEQNLGHDTMYWYKQDSKKFLKIMFSYNNKELIINETVPNRFSPKSPDKAHLNLHINSLELGDSAVYFCASSHLGGTGELFFGEGSRLTVL.

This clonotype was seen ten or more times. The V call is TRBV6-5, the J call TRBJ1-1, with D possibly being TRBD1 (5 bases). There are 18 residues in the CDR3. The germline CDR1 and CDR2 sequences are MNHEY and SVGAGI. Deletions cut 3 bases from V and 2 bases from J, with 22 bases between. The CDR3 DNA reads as TGTGCCAGCAGTTATTGGGGGTCCGTGAGTGAAGCAAACACTGAAGCTTTCTTT. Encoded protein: CASSYWGSVSEANTEAFF.

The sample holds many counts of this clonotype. CDR3 in amino acids: CASSLDGAGLPYGYTF. CDR3 DNA sequence: TGTGCCAGCAGCTTAGATGGCGCAGGGCTTCCCTATGGCTACACCTTC. The V call is TRBV11-2, the J call TRBJ1-2; possibly TRBD1 for D (5 bases). Germline V gives CDR1 SGHAT, CDR2 FQNNGV. V was cut by 0 bases and J by 4 bases, with 15 bases left in between. The CDR3 contains 16 residues. The full variable domain, rest sourced from reference TRBV11-2 and TRBJ1-2, is EAGVAQSPRYKIIEKRQSVAFWCNPISGHATLYWYQQILGQGPKLLIQFQNNGVVDDSQLPKDRFSAERLKGVDSTLKIQPAKLEDSAVYLCASSLDGAGLPYGYTFGSGTRLTVV.

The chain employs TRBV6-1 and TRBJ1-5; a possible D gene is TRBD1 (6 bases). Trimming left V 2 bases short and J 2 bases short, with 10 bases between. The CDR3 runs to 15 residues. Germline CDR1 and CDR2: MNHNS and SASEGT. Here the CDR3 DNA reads TGTGCCAGCAGTGAATTCAGGGGAGGCAATCAGCCCCAGCATTTT. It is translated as CASSEFRGGNQPQHF.

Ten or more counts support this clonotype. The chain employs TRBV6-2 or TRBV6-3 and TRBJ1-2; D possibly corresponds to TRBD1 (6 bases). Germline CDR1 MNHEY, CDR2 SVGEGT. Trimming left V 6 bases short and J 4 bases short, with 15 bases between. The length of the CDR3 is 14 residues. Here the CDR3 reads CASSWDTEFYGYTF. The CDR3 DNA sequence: TGTGCCAGCAGCTGGGACACAGAATTCTATGGCTACACCTTC.

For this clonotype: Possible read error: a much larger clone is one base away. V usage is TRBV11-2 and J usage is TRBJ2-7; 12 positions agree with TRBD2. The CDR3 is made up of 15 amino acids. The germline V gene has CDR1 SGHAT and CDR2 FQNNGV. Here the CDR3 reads CASSFASGRAYEQCF. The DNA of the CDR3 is TGTGCCAGCAGCTTCGCTAGCGGGAGGGCCTACGAGCAGTGCTTC.